The 31 T cell receptor beta chains listed next were all sequenced from one sample in a study of CD8+ T cells in alopecia areata. As the sequencing template, cDNA was produced by extracting RNA and reverse transcribing it. The table came from immunoSEQ multiplex PCR; TCRdb's copy has only in-frame clones and leaves some out. The sample comprises about 100,000 clones, almost 60% of which are singletons, and 20% to 25% rests with the top ten. Material for sequencing was CD8+ T cells sorted from blood. These receptors were collected from a human donor in good health.

This chain uses TRBV30 with TRBJ1-5; the D gene is possibly TRBD1 (5 bases). Trimming removed 2 bases from V and 0 bases from J, with 5 bases in between. This CDR3 has 13 residues. Germline assignment: CDR1 GTSNPN and CDR2 SVGIG (reference sequence). Written as DNA, the CDR3 is TGTGCCTGGAGTACAGGTAGCAATCAGCCCCAGCATTTT. Translated: CAWSTGSNQPQHF.

This chain links TRBV20-1 with TRBJ2-1; D gene unclear. Germline lookup yields CDR1 DFQATT and CDR2 SNEGSKA (reference sequence). The V and J ends lost 3 bases and 5 bases respectively, with 5 bases between them. The length of the CDR3 is 11 residues. In DNA, the CDR3 is TGCAGTGCTAGTCTAGACAATGAGCAGTTCTTC. Protein sequence: CSASLDNEQFF.

This clone was counted between two and nine times. The chain couples TRBV23-1 to TRBJ1-4; 7 positions agree with TRBD1. TRBV23-1 is placed among ORFs of uncertain function. CDR3 length equals 18 residues. Germline trimming cut 0 bases from V and 8 bases from J; bases unmatched to any gene: 15. The CDR3 sequence is CASSQSPRTGEMREKLFF. The DNA of the CDR3 is TGCGCCAGCAGTCAATCCCCCAGGACAGGCGAAATGAGGGAAAAACTGTTTTTT.

This clone was counted only a few times. J is TRBJ1-1 and V is TRBV7-8, with 7 bases identical to TRBD1. The V segment lost 4 bases and the J segment 1 base; nucleotides outside the gene matches: 12. Germline V lookup: CDR1 SGHVS, CDR2 FQNEAQ. CDR3 size: 17 residues. The CDR3 bases are TGTGCCAGCAGCTCCCTTCAATGGGACAGAAAGAACACTGAAGCTTTCTTT. This codes for CASSSLQWDRKNTEAFF.

The chain combines TRBV7-9 with TRBJ1-2; no clear D gene. V gave up 7 bases and J gave up 4 bases, with 13 bases separating them. This CDR3 comprises 13 residues. Per the germline V gene, CDR1 is SEHNR and CDR2 is FQNEAQ (reference sequence). The CDR3 bases are TGTGCCAGCACCACTGGGCTCGGCTATGGCTACACCTTC. It yields the protein CASTTGLGYGYTF.

The CDR3: CASSFGTGSGYTF. The DNA for the CDR3 is TGTGCCAGCAGCTTTGGGACAGGGTCTGGCTACACCTTC. The chain employs TRBV5-6 and TRBJ1-2; 9 nucleotides line up with TRBD1. Germline trimming cut 2 bases from V and 7 bases from J; bases unmatched to any gene: 3. The germline V gene encodes CDR1 SGHDT and CDR2 YYEEEE. The CDR3 contains 13 residues.

The gene calls are TRBV9 and TRBJ2-1; 9 bases map to TRBD2. After removal of 4 bases from V and 4 bases from J, the junction contained 9 bases not matched to a gene. CDR3 length equals 16 residues. The V gene's germline CDR1 is SGDLS and CDR2 YYNGEE. The CDR3 DNA reads as TGTGCCAGCAGCCCCCGGGCTAGCGGGGCATACAATGAGCAGTTCTTC. Amino acids: CASSPRASGAYNEQFF.

The V and J genes are TRBV5-1 and TRBJ2-7; D remains ambiguous. The CDR3 is 13 residues long. V was shortened by 0 bases and J by 0 bases, with 4 bases between the two germline ends. Germline V gene sequence: CDR1 SGHRS, CDR2 YFSETQ. In DNA form, the CDR3 reads TGCGCCAGCAGCTTGGCTAGCTCCTACGAGCAGTACTTC. Its protein product is CASSLASSYEQYF.

The V and J genes are TRBV4-3 and TRBJ1-2; a weak D match, TRBD1 (5 bases). The CDR3 is 17 residues long. Germline V lookup: CDR1 LGHNA, CDR2 YSLEER. V was cut by 1 base and J by 4 bases, with 19 bases left in between. CDR3 in amino acids: CASSQGPQGIDSYGYTF. The CDR3 DNA is TGCGCCAGCAGCCAAGGGCCTCAGGGCATTGACTCCTATGGCTACACCTTC.

This clone has a handful of counts. The chain has TRBV7-2 and TRBJ2-5; the match to TRBD2 covers 8 bases. The V gene end was trimmed by 0 bases and the J gene end by 2 bases; junction bases not matched to a gene: 14. The CDR3 consists of 19 residues. CDR1 is SGHTA and CDR2 is FQGNSA in the germline V gene. The CDR3 sequence: CASSLAGRSGGAPQETQYF. DNA of the CDR3: TGTGCCAGCAGCTTAGCTGGGAGAAGCGGGGGAGCACCACAAGAGACCCAGTACTTC.

The chain employs TRBV5-1 and TRBJ1-1, with D maybe TRBD1 (6 bases). Looked up from germline, CDR1 is SGHRS and CDR2 is YFSETQ. The V and J ends lost 3 bases and 1 base respectively, with 7 bases between them. CDR3 length: 13 amino acids. Here the CDR3 DNA reads TGCGCCAGCAGCTCGGGACAGAACACTGAAGCTTTCTTT. This sequence encodes CASSSGQNTEAFF.

The J gene is TRBJ1-1, the V gene TRBV19; no firm D call. The CDR3 totals 13 residues. The germline gives CDR1 LNHDA, CDR2 SQIVND (reference sequence). Trimming pared 3 bases from V and 4 bases from J, leaving 9 bases between. CDR3 in amino acids: CASSIPGSTEAFF. In DNA form, the CDR3 reads TGTGCCAGTAGTATCCCAGGTAGCACTGAAGCTTTCTTT.

This clone was counted between two and nine times. V and J are TRBV7-9 and TRBJ2-2; D not resolved. This CDR3 is 15 amino acids long. Per germline, CDR1 SEHNR and CDR2 FQNEAQ (reference sequence). Trimming removed 1 base at V and 4 bases at J, with 10 bases between. The DNA of the CDR3 is TGTGCCAGCAGCTTAGTTGTTAGTGCCACCGGGGAGCTGTTTTTT. Translation gives CASSLVVSATGELFF.

The chain uses TRBV5-1 and TRBJ2-7; 7 bases are a match to TRBD2. Per the germline V gene, CDR1 is SGHRS and CDR2 is YFSETQ. Trimming cost V 1 base and J 6 bases; bases outside gene matches: 7. This CDR3 comprises 14 residues. The CDR3 region has the DNA TGCGCCAGCAGCTTGCCGGCGGGGGATGGCGAGCAGTACTTC. It codes for CASSLPAGDGEQYF.

This sequence joins TRBV25-1 and TRBJ2-2; weak D call: TRBD1 (6 bases). CDR1 MGHDK and CDR2 SYGVNS come from the germline V gene. The V gene lost 4 bases and the J gene lost 1 base, with 10 bases spanning the gap. This CDR3 has 15 residues. The CDR3 protein is CASSGHRVNTGELFF. Here the CDR3 DNA reads TGTGCCAGCAGTGGGCACAGGGTGAACACCGGGGAGCTGTTTTTT. The full variable domain, its missing parts supplied by reference TRBV25-1 and TRBJ2-2, is EADIYQTPRYLVIGTGKKITLECSQTMGHDKMYWYQQDPGMELHLIHYSYGVNSTEKGDLSSESTVSRIRTEHFPLTLESARPSHTSQYLCASSGHRVNTGELFFGEGSRLTVL.

The rearrangement joins TRBV4-2 to TRBJ2-1; TRBD1 matches at 8 bases. Germline V gene lookup returns CDR1 LGHNA and CDR2 YNFKEQ. The trim removed 5 bases at V and 3 bases at J, leaving 15 bases unmatched. CDR3 size: 18 residues. CDR3 DNA sequence: TGTGCCAGCAGCATGAGAACCCCCACAGGGGGTGTCTACAATGAGCAGTTCTTC. As protein: CASSMRTPTGGVYNEQFF.

V usage is TRBV9 and J usage is TRBJ2-2; D not certain. V was cut by 4 bases and J by 2 bases, with 6 bases left in between. The CDR3 covers 13 residues. Germline-derived CDR1 and CDR2 are SGDLS and YYNGEE. CDR3: CASSPPNTGELFF. In DNA form, the CDR3 reads TGTGCCAGCAGCCCTCCAAACACCGGGGAGCTGTTTTTT.

There are a few counts of this clone. The chain links TRBV19 to TRBJ2-4, with D tentatively TRBD1 (6 bases). Trimming left V 7 bases short and J 0 bases short, with 25 bases between. Per germline, CDR1 LNHDA and CDR2 SQIVND (reference sequence). The CDR3 spans 19 residues. DNA for the CDR3: TGTGCCAGTACCCCCACAGTGGCAGGGACAACGCTAGCCAAAAACATTCAGTACTTC. Amino acid sequence: CASTPTVAGTTLAKNIQYF.

This chain links TRBV28 with TRBJ1-5; D not resolved. Trimming took off 6 bases at V and 6 bases at J, with 6 bases between the two ends. The CDR3 contains 11 residues. Germline lookup yields CDR1 MDHEN and CDR2 SYDVKM. The CDR3: CASSSGQPQHF. As DNA, the CDR3 is TGTGCCAGCAGCAGTGGTCAGCCCCAGCATTTT.

The genes are TRBV6-4 and TRBJ1-1; D gene ambiguous. There are 13 residues in the CDR3. The germline V and J ends were trimmed by 3 bases and 2 bases, with 7 bases remaining between them. Germline CDR1 is MRHNA and CDR2 is SNTAGT. CDR3 coding DNA: TGTGCCAGCAGTGAGGCGGCTAACACTGAAGCTTTCTTT. Translated: CASSEAANTEAFF.

The CDR3 DNA is TGTGCTAGTGGTTCGACTGCCGGGGGCGCAGACGAGCAGTACTTC. Translated: CASGSTAGGADEQYF. The gene calls are TRBV12-5 and TRBJ2-7; either TRBD1 or TRBD2 may fit D (6 bases each). Germline values: CDR1 LGHNT, CDR2 FRNRAP. Trimming cost V 4 bases and J 5 bases, with 18 bases left between them. CDR3 length: 15 residues.

CDR3 nucleotide sequence: TGTGCCAGCAGCTTGCCAGGGGGCGAAATAGAGACCCAGTACTTC. Its protein product is CASSLPGGEIETQYF. The chain employs TRBV5-6 and TRBJ2-5; 8 nucleotides line up with TRBD1. The CDR3 runs 15 residues. The junction had 6 bases not matched to a gene; V was cut back by 1 base and J by 4 bases. CDR1 is SGHDT and CDR2 is YYEEEE in the germline V gene. Full variable domain (missing parts from reference TRBV5-6 and TRBJ2-5): DAGVTQSPTHLIKTRGQQVTLRCSPKSGHDTVSWYQQALGQGPQFIFQYYEEEERQRGNFPDRFSGHQFPNYSSELNVNALLLGDSALYLCASSLPGGEIETQYFGPGTRLLVL.

This clone was seen a handful of times. V is TRBV29-1 and J is TRBJ2-7; 8 nucleotides align to TRBD1. The CDR3 has 15 amino acids. Trimming removed 0 bases from V and 2 bases from J; junction bases left unmatched: 6. CDR1 and CDR2 (germline): SQVTM, ANQGSEA. In nucleotides, the CDR3 is TGCAGCGTTGAAGAGACTGCAGGGGGCCCCTACGAGCAGTACTTC. Translating gives CSVEETAGGPYEQYF.

The chain is built from TRBV7-9 and TRBJ1-1, with D possibly TRBD1 on 6 matching bases. This CDR3 has 14 residues. Looked up from germline, CDR1 is SEHNR and CDR2 is FQNEAQ (reference sequence). V shed 5 bases and J shed 3 bases, with 13 bases lying between them. CDR3 in DNA: TGTGCCAGCAGCCCACAGGGTCGAGACACTGAAGCTTTCTTT. The encoded protein is CASSPQGRDTEAFF. Combining the CDR3 with reference TRBV7-9 and TRBJ1-1 gives the whole variable domain DTGVSQNPRHKITKRGQNVTFRCDPISEHNRLYWYRQTLGQGPEFLTYFQNEAQLEKSRLLSDRFSAERPKGSFSTLEIQRTEQGDSAMYLCASSPQGRDTEAFFGQGTRLTVV.

This clone was counted between two and nine times. This chain uses TRBV29-1 with TRBJ1-1; D ambiguous. The CDR3 is made up of 13 amino acids. CDR1 and CDR2 from the germline V gene are SQVTM and ANQGSEA. V lost 4 bases and J 0 bases, leaving 9 bases between the germline ends. CDR3 nucleotides: TGCAGCGTTGTTAGCTTGATGAACACTGAAGCTTTCTTT. Translating it yields CSVVSLMNTEAFF.

The chain carries TRBV29-1 and TRBJ2-7; TRBD1 aligns across 9 bases. This CDR3 has 14 residues. V shed 0 bases and J 3 bases; nucleotides not matched to a gene: 3. The germline V gene encodes CDR1 SQVTM and CDR2 ANQGSEA. For the CDR3, the DNA is TGCAGCGTTGAAGATGACAGGGGGGACTACGAGCAGTACTTC. This translates into CSVEDDRGDYEQYF.

This CDR3 reads CASSPEGHQGGNSPLHF. CDR3 DNA: TGTGCCAGCAGCCCTGAGGGCCATCAGGGAGGAAATTCACCCCTCCACTTT. The chain combines TRBV5-6 with TRBJ1-6; D is possibly TRBD1 (5 bases). Between the trimmed V and J ends, which lost 4 bases and 7 bases, there was a span of 21 bases. Germline-derived CDR1 and CDR2 are SGHDT and YYEEEE. This CDR3 is 17 amino acids long.

A few counts support this clone. The rearrangement uses TRBV28 and TRBJ2-1; D may be TRBD1 or TRBD2 (6 bases each). The germline V and J ends were trimmed by 5 bases and 15 bases, with 26 bases remaining between them. Germline loops: CDR1 MDHEN, CDR2 SYDVKM. The CDR3 length is 15 residues. The CDR3 sequence is CASSPSRGGPHGPFF. CDR3 bases: TGTGCCAGCAGTCCCAGTAGAGGGGGGCCCCACGGTCCGTTCTTC.

V and J are TRBV23-1 and TRBJ1-4; 8 bases line up with TRBD1. TRBV23-1 is flagged as an ORF with uncertain function. The CDR3 totals 18 residues. J was trimmed by 0 bases and V by 5 bases; bases with no gene match: 11. The CDR3 sequence is CASSSNPGQGSTNEKLFF. DNA of the CDR3: TGCGCCAGCAGTTCCAACCCCGGACAGGGATCAACTAATGAAAAACTGTTTTTT.

Here the CDR3 DNA reads TGTGCCAGCAGCTTAGTGATGCCCGGGAACACTGAAGCTTTCTTT. This gives the protein CASSLVMPGNTEAFF. The chain recombines TRBV13 with TRBJ1-1, with D unclear. The CDR3 has 15 residues. Germline CDR1 is PRHDT and CDR2 is FYEKMQ (reference sequence). Trimming left V 1 base short and J 1 base short, with 10 bases between.

V and J are TRBV7-2 and TRBJ2-7; 7 bases align to TRBD2. The junction had 4 bases not matched to a gene; V was cut back by 1 base and J by 7 bases. The CDR3 length is 13 residues. The V gene's germline CDR1 is SGHTA and CDR2 FQGNSA. CDR3 amino acids: CASSLEGGGEQYF. CDR3 sequence (DNA): TGTGCCAGCAGCTTAGAGGGCGGGGGTGAGCAGTACTTC.